The clone carrying this T cell receptor (beta chain) appeared once. Its antigen is unknown. This entry belongs to a study of radiotherapy plus CTLA-4 blockade in lung cancer. Looking at the study overall: Disease control reached approximately 29%, with objective responses in 15% to 20%.

Germline CDR1 and CDR2: MDHEN and SYDVKM. V gave up 3 bases and J gave up 7 bases, with 18 bases separating them. The CDR3 length is 15 residues. Focal radiation with ipilimumab CTLA-4 blockade was given to patients with chemo-refractory metastatic non-small-cell lung cancer. Study-wide points: Blood-borne expansion of tumor-derived TCR clones followed radiotherapy plus ipilimumab. According to reports, early shifts in blood T cell clones, alongside interferon-beta, forecast response most accurately.

Data came from immunoSEQ multiplex PCR; TCRdb stores just in-frame clones and leaves some out. This table has 80,000 to 100,000 clones, roughly 80% appearing once. The sample here was peripheral blood, taken from a patient treated with radiotherapy plus ipilimumab. The TCR was taken from a human donor with non-small cell lung cancer who had a partial response to radiotherapy plus ipilimumab. The chain recombines TRBV28 with TRBJ1-2; a possible D gene is TRBD1 (5 bases). For the CDR3, the DNA is TGTGCCAGCAGTTTCCCAGGGCTACGGAGAGCTGGCTACACCTTC. Translating it yields CASSFPGLRRAGYTF.